Shown below are 3 T cell receptor beta chains from a single sample sequenced in a study of T cell changes during pregnancy in multiple sclerosis. Measured with immunoSEQ multiplex PCR; TCRdb has only the in-frame clones, and not every one. This sample yields roughly 48,000 clones, of which almost 95% are seen a single time; approximately 0.9% belongs to the top ten. The material was CD4+ T cells from peripheral blood mononuclear cells, obtained in the second trimester of pregnancy. Receptor source: a female donor in good health, enrolled as a control in a pregnancy study.

The chain is built from TRBV30 and TRBJ2-5, with 8 bases fitting TRBD1. V trimming: 4 bases; J trimming: 5 bases; junction bases outside the gene matches: 6. Germline lookup yields CDR1 GTSNPN and CDR2 SVGIG (reference sequence). This CDR3 has 13 amino acids. The CDR3 is CAWTTGGGETQYF. CDR3 nucleotide sequence: TGTGCCTGGACTACAGGGGGTGGTGAGACCCAGTACTTC.

The chain combines TRBV28 with TRBJ1-1; D ambiguous. V shed 6 bases and J shed 4 bases, with 12 bases lying between them. The CDR3 spans 13 residues. CDR1 and CDR2 (germline): MDHEN, SYDVKM. DNA for the CDR3: TGTGCCAGCAGCATTCTGGAGCCCACTGAAGCTTTCTTT. Amino acid sequence: CASSILEPTEAFF.

This clone appeared a few times. The rearrangement uses TRBV6-1 and TRBJ1-1, with TRBD1 identical over 9 bases. The CDR3 has 14 amino acids. Trimming cost V 5 bases and J 1 base; bases outside gene matches: 2. Germline loops: CDR1 MNHNS, CDR2 SASEGT. CDR3 nucleotide sequence: TGTGCCAGCAGTTCACAGGGGGCGAACACTGAAGCTTTCTTT. Amino acid sequence: CASSSQGANTEAFF.